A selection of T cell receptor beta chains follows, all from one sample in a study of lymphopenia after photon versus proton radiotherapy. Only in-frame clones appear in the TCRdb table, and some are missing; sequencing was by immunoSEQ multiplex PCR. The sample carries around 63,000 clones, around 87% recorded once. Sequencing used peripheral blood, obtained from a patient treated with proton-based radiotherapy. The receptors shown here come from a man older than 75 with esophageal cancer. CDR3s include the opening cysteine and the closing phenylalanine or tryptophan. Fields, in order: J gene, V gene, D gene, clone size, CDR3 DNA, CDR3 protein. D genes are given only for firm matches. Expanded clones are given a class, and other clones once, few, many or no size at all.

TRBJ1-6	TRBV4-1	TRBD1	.	TGCGCCAGCAGCCAAGAACAGGGGAAATATAATTCACCCCTCCACTTT	CASSQEQGKYNSPLHF
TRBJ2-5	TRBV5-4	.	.	TGTGCCAGCAGCAGAACCAGGGGCCCCCAAGAGACCCAGTACTTC	CASSRTRGPQETQYF
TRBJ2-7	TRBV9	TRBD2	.	TGTGCCAGCAGCGTAGGGGGCGGGAGTGGGTACGAGCAGTACTTC	CASSVGGGSGYEQYF
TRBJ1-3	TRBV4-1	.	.	TGCGCCAGCAGGGCTTTAGGCTCTGGAAACACCATATATTTT	CASRALGSGNTIYF
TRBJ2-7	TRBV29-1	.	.	TGCAGCGTCCTCATGGACCGCTACGAGCAGTACTTC	CSVLMDRYEQYF
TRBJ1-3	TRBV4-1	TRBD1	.	TGCGCCAGCAGCCAAGATGCGGGGCAGGGGGTATCTGGAAACACCATATATTTT	CASSQDAGQGVSGNTIYF
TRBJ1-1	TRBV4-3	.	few	TGCGCCAGCAGCCAAGAGCCACGTCTAGACACTGAAGCTTTCTTT	CASSQEPRLDTEAFF
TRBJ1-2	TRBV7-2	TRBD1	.	TGTGCCAGCAGCCTACAGGGGGCGCCTAACTATGGCTACACCTTC	CASSLQGAPNYGYTF
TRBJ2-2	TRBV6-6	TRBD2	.	TGTGGGAGCGGGAGGGGTACCGGGGAGCTGTTTTTT	CGSGRGTGELFF
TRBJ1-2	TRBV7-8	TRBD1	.	TGTGCCAGCAGCGTCACCGGGGACAGTCTATGGTATGGCTACACCTTC	CASSVTGDSLWYGYTF
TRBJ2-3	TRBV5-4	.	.	TGTGCCAGCAGCCCCGGACGGGGTTATAGCACAGATACGCAGTATTTT	CASSPGRGYSTDTQYF
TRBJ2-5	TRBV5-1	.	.	TGCGCCAGCAGTGGGCAGACCCAAGAGACCCAGTACTTC	CASSGQTQETQYF
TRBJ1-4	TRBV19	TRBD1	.	TGTGCCACCCGGGACAGGACTGAAAAACTGTTTTTT	CATRDRTEKLFF
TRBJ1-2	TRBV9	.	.	TGTGCCAGCAGCCTCCGGGCAGGGGATTATGGCTACACCTTC	CASSLRAGDYGYTF
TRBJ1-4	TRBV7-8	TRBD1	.	TGTGCCAGCAGCTTAGCTGGGACAGGGAAAAAACTGTTTTTT	CASSLAGTGKKLFF
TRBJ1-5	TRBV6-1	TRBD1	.	TGTGCCAGCAGTGGGGGGACAGGGGGCTATCAGCCCCAGCATTTT	CASSGGTGGYQPQHF
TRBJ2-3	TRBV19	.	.	TGTGCCAGTAGTATAGGCCATCCTAGCACAGATACGCAGTATTTT	CASSIGHPSTDTQYF
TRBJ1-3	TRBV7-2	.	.	TGTGCCAGCAGCTTGTTCGGAGGTGGACAGAGCTCTGGAAACACCATATATTTT	CASSLFGGGQSSGNTIYF
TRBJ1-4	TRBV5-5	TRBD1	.	TGTGCCAGCAGGCCCGGGACAGAGGGGAAACTGTTTTTT	CASRPGTEGKLFF
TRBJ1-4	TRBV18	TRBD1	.	TGTGCCAGCTCACCAGACAGGGGAGGTAGTGAAAAACTGTTTTTT	CASSPDRGGSEKLFF
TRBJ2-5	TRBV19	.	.	TGTGCCAGTAGTATTGCGGCCAGCCGCCCCCAAGAGACCCAGTACTTC	CASSIAASRPQETQYF
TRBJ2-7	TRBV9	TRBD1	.	TGTGCCAGCAGCGCCGGAGGACAGGGGGCCGTCTACGAGCAGTACTTC	CASSAGGQGAVYEQYF
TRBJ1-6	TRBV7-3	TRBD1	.	TGTGCCAGCAGCTTAATGGACAGGGGCTTGTATTCACCCCTCCACTTT	CASSLMDRGLYSPLHF
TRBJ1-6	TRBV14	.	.	TGTGCCAGCAGCCAAGTAAGGGGGTACTCGATTTATTCACCCCTCCACTTT	CASSQVRGYSIYSPLHF
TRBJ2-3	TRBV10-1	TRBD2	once	TGCGCCAGCAGCGACCTAGCGGGAGGGCCCTTGTCAGATACGCAGTATTTT	CASSDLAGGPLSDTQYF
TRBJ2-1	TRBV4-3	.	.	TGCGCCAGCAGCCAAGATATGACACCGACTGATGAGCAGTTCTTC	CASSQDMTPTDEQFF
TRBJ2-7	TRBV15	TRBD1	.	TGTGCCACCAGCAGGGGTGCCGGGACAGGGCCCAACGAGCAGTACTTC	CATSRGAGTGPNEQYF
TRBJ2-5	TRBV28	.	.	TGTGCCAGCAGTTTAAAGTCGACCCAGTACTTC	CASSLKSTQYF
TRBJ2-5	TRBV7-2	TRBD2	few	TGTGCCAGCAGCTCCCGGACTAGTGGGGAGACCCAGTACTTC	CASSSRTSGETQYF
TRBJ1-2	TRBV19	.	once	TGTGCCAGCTCCAGAATTAACTATGGCTACACCTTC	CASSRINYGYTF
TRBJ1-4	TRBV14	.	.	TGTGCCAGCAGCCAAGAAAGAGGGTCCGGAAAACTGTTTTTT	CASSQERGSGKLFF
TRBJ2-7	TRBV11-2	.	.	TGTGCCAGCAGCCGCAACGGGGCGGAATCCTACGAGCAGTACTTC	CASSRNGAESYEQYF
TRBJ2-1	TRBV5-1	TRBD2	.	TGCGCCAGCAGCATACTGACTAGCGGGAGGAGATTCTTC	CASSILTSGRRFF
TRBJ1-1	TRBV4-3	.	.	TGCGCCAGCAGCCAAGACGCGCGGGGGGCGAGAGGCACTGAAGCTTTCTTT	CASSQDARGARGTEAFF
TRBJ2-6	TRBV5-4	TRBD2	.	TGTGCCAGCAGCTTGGTGGGACTAGCGCCTGGGGCCAACGTCCTGACTTTC	CASSLVGLAPGANVLTF
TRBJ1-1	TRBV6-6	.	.	TGTGCCAGCAGTTACGGGGGGACGACTGAAGCTTTCTTT	CASSYGGTTEAFF
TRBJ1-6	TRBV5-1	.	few	TGCGCCAGCAGCTTGGCCGGGATCGGACCCCTCCACTTT	CASSLAGIGPLHF
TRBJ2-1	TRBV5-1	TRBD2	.	TGCGCCAGCACCCAAACTAGCGGGGGGATCGATGAGCAGTTCTTC	CASTQTSGGIDEQFF
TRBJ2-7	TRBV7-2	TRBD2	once	TGTGCCAGCAGCTCCACTTCGGGACTAGGGCCCTACGAGCAGTACTTC	CASSSTSGLGPYEQYF
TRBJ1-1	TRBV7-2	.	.	TGTGCCAGCAGCTTCGGGGGAAGGACCACTGAAGCTTTCTTT	CASSFGGRTTEAFF